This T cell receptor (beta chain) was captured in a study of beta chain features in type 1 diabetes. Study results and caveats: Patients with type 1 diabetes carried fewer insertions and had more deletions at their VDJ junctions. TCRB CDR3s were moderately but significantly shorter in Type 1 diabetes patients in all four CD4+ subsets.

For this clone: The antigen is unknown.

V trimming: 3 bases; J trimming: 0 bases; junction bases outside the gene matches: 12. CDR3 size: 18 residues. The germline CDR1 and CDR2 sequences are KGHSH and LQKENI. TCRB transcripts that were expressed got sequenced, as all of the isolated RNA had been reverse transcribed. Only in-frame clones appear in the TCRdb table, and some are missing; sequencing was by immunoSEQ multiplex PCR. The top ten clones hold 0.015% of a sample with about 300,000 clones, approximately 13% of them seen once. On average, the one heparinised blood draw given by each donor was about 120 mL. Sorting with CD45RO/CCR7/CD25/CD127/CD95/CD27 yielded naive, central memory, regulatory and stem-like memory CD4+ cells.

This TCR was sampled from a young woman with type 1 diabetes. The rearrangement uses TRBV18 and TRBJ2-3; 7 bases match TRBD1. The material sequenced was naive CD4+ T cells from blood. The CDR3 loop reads CASSPRQGQAISTDTQYF. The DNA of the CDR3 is TGTGCCAGCTCACCTCGACAGGGACAAGCGATCAGCACAGATACGCAGTATTTT. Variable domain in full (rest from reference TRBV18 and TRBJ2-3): NAGVMQNPRHLVRRRGQEARLRCSPMKGHSHVYWYRQLPEEGLKFMVYLQKENIIDESGMPKERFSAEFPKEGPSILRIQQVVRGDSAAYFCASSPRQGQAISTDTQYFGPGTRLTVL.